Below, 14 T cell receptor beta chains from the same sample are listed, as sequenced in a study of CD8+ T cells in alopecia areata. Extraction of RNA preceded its reverse transcription into cDNA, which served as the sequencing template. Some clones are missing from TCRdb's copy, which holds only in-frame ones; the method was immunoSEQ multiplex PCR. The sample lists about 200,000 clones; about 61% were seen once. The sample was CD8+ T cells sorted from blood. The receptors stem from a human donor in good health.

Worth noting for this clone: The sample holds other DNA sequences that translate to the same CDR3. V and J are TRBV4-1 and TRBJ2-7; D not certain. Germline lookup yields CDR1 MGHRA and CDR2 YSYEKL. The CDR3 extends over 14 amino acids. V was shortened by 0 bases and J by 3 bases, with 9 bases between the two germline ends. The DNA of the CDR3 is TGCGCCAGCAGCCAAGATCTGGGCAGCTACGAGCAGTACTTC. Its protein product is CASSQDLGSYEQYF.

This clone has more than one count but fewer than ten. The chain links TRBV11-2 to TRBJ1-6, with D uncertain. Trimming took off 0 bases at V and 8 bases at J, with 17 bases between the two ends. This CDR3 comprises 17 residues. CDR1 is SGHAT and CDR2 is FQNNGV in the germline V gene. The CDR3 reads CASSLDVRVGKDSPLHF. The CDR3 nucleotides read TGTGCCAGCAGCTTAGATGTGCGGGTCGGGAAGGATTCACCCCTCCACTTT.

In this sample, this clone turned up a few times. V usage is TRBV29-1 and J usage is TRBJ2-3; perhaps TRBD2 as D (6 bases). V lost 3 bases and J 2 bases, leaving 15 bases between the germline ends. This CDR3 comprises 15 residues. Germline CDR1 and CDR2: SQVTM and ANQGSEA. The CDR3 DNA reads as TGCAGCGTTGAGTGGGGCCGGGGGTACACAGATACGCAGTATTTT. It encodes CSVEWGRGYTDTQYF.

The V call is TRBV29-1, the J call TRBJ1-1, with D possibly being TRBD1 (5 bases). The germline gives CDR1 SQVTM, CDR2 ANQGSEA. This CDR3 has 14 amino acids. Trimming removed 0 bases from V and 1 base from J, with 9 bases in between. The DNA for the CDR3 is TGCAGCGTTGAAGACGCAGGGACGAACACTGAAGCTTTCTTT. This translates into CSVEDAGTNTEAFF.

The count of this clone is one. This chain connects TRBV27 to TRBJ1-5; D might be TRBD1 (5 bases). V lost 7 bases to trimming and J lost 0 bases, with 10 bases between them. Per germline, CDR1 MNHEY and CDR2 SMNVEV (reference sequence). The CDR3 contains 14 residues. The CDR3 sequence: CASKGVDSNQPQHF. As DNA, the CDR3 is TGTGCCAGCAAAGGGGTCGATAGCAATCAGCCCCAGCATTTT.

This clone occurred a few times. V and J are TRBV6-1 and TRBJ2-1; a weak D match, TRBD2 (6 bases). Germline-derived CDR1 and CDR2 are MNHNS and SASEGT. Trimming removed 1 base at V and 2 bases at J, with 12 bases between. The CDR3 spans 16 residues. CDR3 nucleotide sequence: TGTGCCAGCAGTGAAGGCTCTAGCGTTGCCTACAATGAGCAGTTCTTC. This translates into CASSEGSSVAYNEQFF.

This clone was detected only once. The chain recombines TRBV4-2 with TRBJ2-7; 7 bases agree with TRBD1. V shed 0 bases, J shed 5 bases, and the junction held 10 bases outside the gene matches. The CDR3 has 16 residues. Germline loops: CDR1 LGHNA, CDR2 YNFKEQ. The CDR3 nucleotides read TGTGCCAGCAGCCAAGATTTGACGGACAGGTTCCACGAGCAGTACTTC. It encodes CASSQDLTDRFHEQYF.

The chain combines TRBV5-1 with TRBJ2-1, with D perhaps given as TRBD1 or TRBD2 (6 bases each). The CDR3 has 19 amino acids. V was cut by 6 bases and J by 5 bases, with 30 bases left in between. Germline V gene data show CDR1 as SGHRS and CDR2 as YFSETQ. The CDR3 sequence: CASKPSASEGDHRNNEQFF. In DNA form, the CDR3 reads TGCGCCAGCAAACCCTCGGCTAGCGAGGGGGATCATAGGAACAATGAGCAGTTCTTC.

This chain links TRBV15 with TRBJ1-2; no firm D call. In germline, CDR1 is LNHNV, CDR2 YYDKDF (reference sequence). The CDR3 covers 13 residues. The ends were cut back, 0 bases at V and 6 bases at J, with 8 bases in the middle. This CDR3 reads CATSRDLPDGYTF. CDR3 DNA: TGTGCCACCAGCAGAGACCTCCCCGATGGCTACACCTTC.

This clone came up a few times. The chain's CDR3 is CATSRDRDYTEAFF. The DNA of the CDR3 is TGTGCCACCAGCAGAGATCGGGATTACACTGAAGCTTTCTTT. This chain uses TRBV15 with TRBJ1-1; D gene ambiguous. Germline V gene data show CDR1 as LNHNV and CDR2 as YYDKDF (reference sequence). The CDR3 length is 14 residues. V dropped 0 bases and J dropped 3 bases, with 8 bases sitting between them. The whole variable domain, remainder taken from reference TRBV15 and TRBJ1-1, is DAMVIQNPRYQVTQFGKPVTLSCSQTLNHNVMYWYQQKSSQAPKLLFHYYDKDFNNEADTPDNFQSRRPNTSFCFLDIRSPGLGDTAMYLCATSRDRDYTEAFFGQGTRLTVV.

The chain links TRBV25-1 to TRBJ2-7, with D perhaps being TRBD1 or TRBD2 (5 bases each). CDR1 MGHDK and CDR2 SYGVNS come from the germline V gene. The CDR3 is 12 amino acids. Trimming left V 8 bases short and J 0 bases short, with 8 bases between. The CDR3 bases are TGTGCCAGCGTAGGGACCTCCTACGAGCAGTACTTC. It encodes CASVGTSYEQYF.

The V and J genes are TRBV29-1 and TRBJ2-2; weak D call: TRBD1 (5 bases). Germline V lookup: CDR1 SQVTM, CDR2 ANQGSEA. This CDR3 spans 13 amino acids. The V end was cut by 4 bases, the J end by 6 bases, with 12 bases between. CDR3 residues: CSVVDRMAGELFF. The CDR3 DNA reads TGCAGCGTTGTCGACAGAATGGCCGGGGAGCTGTTTTTT.

This clone appeared a few times. V and J are TRBV30 and TRBJ2-4; 9 bases line up with TRBD2. The CDR3 contains 14 residues. The V gene's germline CDR1 is GTSNPN and CDR2 SVGIG (reference sequence). V was pared by 8 bases and J by 5 bases, with 10 bases of the junction left unmatched. CDR3 protein: CAQTASGDQNIQYF. CDR3 DNA: TGTGCCCAGACGGCTAGCGGGGATCAAAACATTCAGTACTTC.

The V gene is TRBV4-2, the J gene TRBJ2-7; 11 bases line up with TRBD2. The CDR3 runs 15 residues. J gave up 2 bases and V 3 bases, and 3 bases lay outside the gene matches. Germline V gene data show CDR1 as LGHNA and CDR2 as YNFKEQ. In DNA, the CDR3 is TGTGCCAGCAGCCACATAGCGGGGGGGCCCTACGAGCAGTACTTC. This encodes CASSHIAGGPYEQYF.